The 21 T cell receptor beta chains presented below share a single source sample, sequenced in a study of CD8 T cells in ankylosing spondylitis (dated by TCRdb to 2016 to 2017). These TCRs are of unknown antigen specificity. Overall study outcomes, separate from this receptor: Blood from ankylosing spondylitis patients appeared to be characterized by a TCR beta motif composed of about eight highly homologous amino acid variants.

Preparation of the library involved 5' RACE. Sequenced on an Illumina HiSeq 2500. Clones were called with MiXCR by TCRdb after fastp trimmed the public reads at Q25, and only in-frame beta chains were retained. Each record represents a unique CDR3 protein, reported with the most common genes and DNA among its rows. Present in this sample are about 390,000 distinct CDR3 sequences, about 22% of which were seen just once. The leading ten clones occupy 15% to 20% of the sample. The source material was blood, either unsorted or a sorted T cell fraction (not recorded which). The receptors derive from a male donor with ankylosing spondylitis.

The chain recombines TRBV20-1 with TRBJ2-7; 11 bases fit TRBD1. The CDR3 is 15 residues long. The V gene's germline CDR1 is DFQATT and CDR2 SNEGSKA (reference sequence). V shed 4 bases and J 3 bases; nucleotides not matched to a gene: 8. CDR3 protein: CSATPGTGGVYEQYF. The CDR3, as DNA: TGCAGTGCTACCCCCGGGACAGGGGGGGTCTACGAGCAGTACTTC.

This clonotype was detected once. V is TRBV11-2 and J is TRBJ2-1, with D unresolved. Germline V gene lookup returns CDR1 SGHAT and CDR2 FQNNGV. The CDR3 length is 15 residues. The ends were cut back, 3 bases at V and 8 bases at J, with 17 bases in the middle. Written as DNA, the CDR3 is TGTGCCAGCAGCTTGGGGATTGGTAGCAACGATGAGCAGTTCTTC. It codes for CASSLGIGSNDEQFF.

The genes are TRBV7-2 and TRBJ1-4; D is perhaps TRBD1 (6 bases). This CDR3 is 13 amino acids long. In germline, CDR1 is SGHTA, CDR2 FQGNSA. With 6 bases removed from V and 8 bases from J, the gap between germline ends came to 13 bases. The CDR3 sequence: CASRPRGGEKLFF. In nucleotides, the CDR3 is TGTGCCAGCAGGCCGAGGGGGGGCGAAAAACTGTTTTTT.

This clonotype was seen more than once but under ten times. This chain joins TRBV5-1 and TRBJ1-1; 9 nucleotides match TRBD1. The J segment lost 5 bases and the V segment lost 2 bases, leaving 7 bases of the junction unmatched. Germline CDR1 is SGHRS and CDR2 is YFSETQ. This CDR3 has 15 amino acids. Here the CDR3 reads CASSLTGGSFTEAFF. The DNA of the CDR3 is TGCGCCAGCAGCTTAACAGGGGGCTCTTTTACTGAAGCTTTCTTT.

This clonotype was picked up a small number of times. The CDR3, as DNA: TGCGCCAGCAGCTTGGCCGGGACAGGGAGCTACACCTTC. Encoded protein: CASSLAGTGSYTF. V is TRBV5-1 and J is TRBJ1-2; 9 nucleotides align to TRBD1. CDR3 length equals 13 residues. Germline V gene data show CDR1 as SGHRS and CDR2 as YFSETQ. The J segment lost 9 bases and the V segment lost 0 bases, leaving 3 bases of the junction unmatched.

V and J are TRBV15 and TRBJ2-7; TRBD1 matches at 10 bases. The CDR3 is 17 residues long. Germline-derived CDR1 and CDR2 are LNHNV and YYDKDF (reference sequence). With 1 base clipped from V and 5 bases from J, the junction kept 11 bases outside the gene matches. The CDR3 loop reads CATSRGDRGWTSHEQYF. The CDR3 bases are TGTGCCACCAGCAGAGGGGACAGGGGATGGACGAGCCACGAGCAGTACTTC.

This clonotype was found many times. The genes are TRBV20-1 and TRBJ2-1; 10 nucleotides line up with TRBD2. The CDR3 consists of 11 residues. In germline, CDR1 is DFQATT, CDR2 SNEGSKA (reference sequence). V was clipped by 6 bases and J by 15 bases; unmatched bases: 8. CDR3 in amino acids: CSALSSGSLFF. DNA for the CDR3: TGCAGTGCACTCTCTAGCGGGAGTTTGTTCTTC.

This chain uses TRBV7-9 with TRBJ2-7; either TRBD1 or TRBD2 may fit D (5 bases each). This CDR3 is built from 16 residues. Germline CDR1 SEHNR, CDR2 FQNEAQ (reference sequence). Trimming cost V 3 bases and J 6 bases, with 21 bases left between them. The CDR3 sequence: CASSFPSGPKVSEQYF. CDR3 coding DNA: TGTGCCAGCAGCTTTCCTTCGGGACCCAAGGTCTCCGAGCAGTACTTC. The full variable domain, rest sourced from reference TRBV7-9 and TRBJ2-7, is DTGVSQNPRHKITKRGQNVTFRCDPISEHNRLYWYRQTLGQGPEFLTYFQNEAQLEKSRLLSDRFSAERPKGSFSTLEIQRTEQGDSAMYLCASSFPSGPKVSEQYFGPGTRLTVT.

The genes are TRBV20-1 and TRBJ2-1; the D is unclear. The CDR3 spans 13 residues. CDR1 is DFQATT and CDR2 is SNEGSKA in the germline V gene (reference sequence). The V end lost 4 bases, the J end lost 4 bases, and 11 bases lay between the germline ends. CDR3 sequence: CSAILSKYNEQFF. The CDR3 DNA sequence: TGCAGTGCTATTCTTTCGAAGTACAATGAGCAGTTCTTC.

This clonotype was seen a handful of times. The V gene is TRBV3-1, the J gene TRBJ1-2; 10 bases map to TRBD1. CDR1 LGHDT and CDR2 YNNKEL come from the germline V gene (reference sequence). The CDR3 runs 18 residues. The J segment lost 0 bases and the V segment lost 3 bases, leaving 10 bases of the junction unmatched. CDR3 in DNA: TGTGCCAGCAGCCAGTTATTGGGACAGGGGTATCCTAACTATGGCTACACCTTC. This codes for CASSQLLGQGYPNYGYTF.

This clonotype was seen only a few times. This chain joins TRBV6-5 and TRBJ2-1, with 7 bases matching TRBD2. CDR3 length: 16 amino acids. The germline gives CDR1 MNHEY, CDR2 SVGAGI. V gave up 0 bases and J gave up 1 base; unmatched junction bases: 3. This chain's CDR3 is CASSYSGGGSYNEQFF. In nucleotides, the CDR3 is TGTGCCAGCAGTTACTCTGGGGGGGGGTCCTACAATGAGCAGTTCTTC.

This clonotype showed up many times. This rearrangement joins TRBV29-1 to TRBJ2-7; D is uncertain. V lost 0 bases and J 1 base, leaving 7 bases between the germline ends. Germline loops: CDR1 SQVTM, CDR2 ANQGSEA. The CDR3 consists of 13 residues. The DNA for the CDR3 is TGCAGCGTTGAAGAGGGCAGATCCTACGAGCAGTACTTC. Its translation is CSVEEGRSYEQYF.

In this sample, this clonotype turned up a few times. The rearrangement joins TRBV11-2 to TRBJ1-1, with unresolved D. The CDR3 is 15 residues long. Germline-derived CDR1 and CDR2 are SGHAT and FQNNGV. V lost 8 bases and J lost 0, with 16 bases in between. The CDR3 is CASFQAGRMNTEAFF. The DNA for the CDR3 is TGTGCCAGCTTCCAAGCGGGCAGAATGAACACTGAAGCTTTCTTT.

The rearrangement links TRBV5-1 to TRBJ2-3, with D unclear. Trimming left V 7 bases short and J 2 bases short, with 8 bases between. The CDR3 length is 12 residues. Germline V CDR1 and CDR2: SGHRS, YFSETQ. The CDR3 spells CASGYYTDTQYF. CDR3 sequence (DNA): TGCGCCAGCGGATACTACACAGATACGCAGTATTTT.

The chain recombines TRBV6-5 with TRBJ2-7, with 10 nucleotides matching TRBD2. The J segment lost 3 bases and the V segment lost 0 bases, leaving 11 bases of the junction unmatched. The CDR3 extends over 18 amino acids. CDR1 MNHEY and CDR2 SVGAGI come from the germline V gene. In nucleotides, the CDR3 is TGTGCCAGCAGTTACTCGACAACTAGCGGGGCTACCGTCTACGAGCAGTACTTC. Encoded protein: CASSYSTTSGATVYEQYF.

The chain joins TRBV20-1 to TRBJ2-3, with D possibly matching TRBD2 (6 bases). The CDR3 totals 15 residues. V lost 8 bases, J lost 2 bases, and 20 bases lay in between. The germline V gene encodes CDR1 DFQATT and CDR2 SNEGSKA (reference sequence). The CDR3 region is CSTVRDSFPTDTQYF. The CDR3 DNA is TGCAGTACGGTTCGGGACTCCTTCCCCACAGATACGCAGTATTTT.

This clonotype has at least ten counts. This chain uses TRBV12-3 or TRBV12-4 with TRBJ2-2, with 11 bases aligning to TRBD2. V lost 2 bases to trimming and J lost 4 bases; unmatched junction nucleotides: 3. This CDR3 has 16 amino acids. The CDR3 bases are TGTGCCAGCAGTTTAACTGGGACTAGCGGCACCGGGGAGCTGTTTTTT. Translating gives CASSLTGTSGTGELFF.

The table lists this clonotype with a few counts. V and J are TRBV9 and TRBJ2-2, with TRBD2 matching 7 bases. The CDR3 length is 17 residues. After removal of 3 bases from V and 0 bases from J, the junction contained 8 bases not matched to a gene. Germline V gene lookup returns CDR1 SGDLS and CDR2 YYNGEE. CDR3 loop: CASSGPRGGSNTGELFF. In DNA, the CDR3 is TGTGCCAGCAGCGGGCCTAGGGGAGGGTCGAACACCGGGGAGCTGTTTTTT.

The J gene is TRBJ2-1, the V gene TRBV20-1; 13 nucleotides match TRBD2. Unmatched junction bases numbered 13, after V lost 6 bases and J lost 2 bases. The CDR3 length is 18 residues. CDR1 and CDR2 from the germline V gene are DFQATT and SNEGSKA (reference sequence). CDR3 nucleotides: TGCAGTGCCCTCTCCGGACTAGCGGGAGATATCACCTACAATGAGCAGTTCTTC. Translation gives CSALSGLAGDITYNEQFF.

The J gene is TRBJ1-1, the V gene TRBV20-1, with D perhaps TRBD1 (5 bases). The CDR3 length is 14 residues. The V end lost 6 bases, the J end lost 4 bases, and 18 bases lay between the germline ends. Germline-derived CDR1 and CDR2 are DFQATT and SNEGSKA (reference sequence). Here the CDR3 reads CSARTPGRFTEAFF. CDR3 coding DNA: TGCAGTGCCCGAACTCCGGGACGGTTCACTGAAGCTTTCTTT.

This clonotype was seen more than once but under ten times. The chain is built from TRBV29-1 and TRBJ2-7; D may be TRBD1 (6 bases). Germline values: CDR1 SQVTM, CDR2 ANQGSEA. With 1 base removed from V and 7 bases from J, the gap between germline ends came to 14 bases. The CDR3 has 13 amino acids. The CDR3 DNA reads as TGCAGCGTTGAAGTAGGGGGTTTGGGGGAGCAGTACTTC. Translated, it gives CSVEVGGLGEQYF.